This TCR beta chain was captured in a study of identical twins. Notes on the study in general: The degree of excess twin sharing was weaker in beta out-of-frame sequences.

In its sample, this clonotype was seen a few times. Its specificity is unknown. The CDR3 totals 11 residues. Germline CDR1 and CDR2: SNHLY and FYNNEI. J was trimmed by 6 bases and V by 7 bases; bases with no gene match: 3. Via MiXCR, TCRdb re-called the 5' RACE reads, giving one row per CDR3 protein. The sample lists around 680,000 distinct CDR3 sequences; 8% to 9% were seen once. These records were also assigned to another study, of yellow fever vaccine responses in identical twins.

The chain is built from TRBV2 and TRBJ2-7; TRBD2 aligns across 7 bases. The sequencing sample was made of PBMCs. The TCR comes from a woman aged 18-29 years in good health. CDR3 in amino acids: CASKPGGEQYF. The CDR3 nucleotides read TGTGCCAGCAAACCGGGGGGCGAGCAGTACTTC.